This T cell receptor beta chain was observed in a study of T cell repertoires in cytomegalovirus infection. Study results and limitations: The cumulative frequency of public TCR beta families distinguished individuals who carried CMV together with the relevant HLA.

TCRdb reprocessed the reads with MiXCR, giving one entry per CDR3 protein. The sample carries roughly 54,000 distinct CDR3 sequences, about a third recorded once. As to this clonotype: What it binds is not known.

This CDR3 has 14 amino acids. CDR1 SNHLY and CDR2 FYNNEI come from the germline V gene. Between the trimmed V and J ends, which lost 8 bases and 6 bases, there was a span of 17 bases. The source is a human donor in good health (CMV status not recorded). Some clones in this sample may be carry-over from other donors' samples. The V and J genes are TRBV2 and TRBJ2-1, with D unclear. The sequencing sample was made of PBMCs, sequenced either directly or after in vitro stimulation (not recorded which). The CDR3 DNA is TGTGCCAGCCCCAACGGCCTTTTGGTCAATGAGCAGTTCTTC. As protein: CASPNGLLVNEQFF.